These 30 T cell receptor beta chains originate from one sample sequenced in a study of blood T cell repertoires in COVID-19. Libraries were prepared by immunoSEQ multiplex PCR; TCRdb keeps only in-frame clonotypes and omits some of them. The table has hundreds of thousands of clones, approximately 83% seen once. The sequencing input was PBMCs or T cells enriched from blood (not recorded which). These receptors were obtained from a woman aged 40 to 50 with acute COVID-19.

The chain links TRBV7-3 to TRBJ2-1; 11 positions match TRBD1. The CDR3 runs 15 residues. Germline assignment: CDR1 SGHTA and CDR2 FQGTGA. Trimming at V came to 6 bases and at J to 3 bases, leaving 4 bases not matched to a gene. The CDR3 coding sequence is TGTGCCAGCAGTTCGGACAGGGGGCTCTACAATGAGCAGTTCTTC. The encoded protein is CASSSDRGLYNEQFF.

The rearrangement links TRBV6-6 to TRBJ2-1; D not resolved. The V gene's germline CDR1 is MNHNY and CDR2 SVGAGI (reference sequence). This CDR3 is 14 amino acids long. The V and J ends lost 2 bases and 2 bases respectively, with 7 bases between them. CDR3 nucleotide sequence: TGTGCCAGCAGTTACAGCGCGACCTACAATGAGCAGTTCTTC. Translated: CASSYSATYNEQFF.

V and J are TRBV24-1 and TRBJ1-1, with D maybe TRBD1 (6 bases). Deletions cut 5 bases from V and 1 base from J, with 16 bases between. CDR3 length: 16 residues. CDR1 and CDR2 from the germline V gene are KGHDR and SFDVKD. CDR3 sequence reads: CATSGRGTGRNTEAFF. CDR3 nucleotides: TGTGCCACCAGTGGCAGGGGCACAGGGAGGAACACTGAAGCTTTCTTT.

This clone was seen a handful of times. V and J are TRBV2 and TRBJ1-2, with 7 bases that match TRBD1. Germline V gene sequence: CDR1 SNHLY, CDR2 FYNNEI. With V trimmed by 8 bases and J by 0 bases, 15 bases remained unmatched. The CDR3 has 17 residues. The CDR3 is CASEFGDRTHSNYGYTF. In DNA, the CDR3 is TGTGCCAGCGAATTCGGGGACAGAACCCATTCTAACTATGGCTACACCTTC.

The chain employs TRBV7-9 and TRBJ1-2; unclear D gene. The CDR3 is 11 residues long. V lost 5 bases, J lost 2 bases, and 3 bases lay in between. The germline V gene encodes CDR1 SEHNR and CDR2 FQNEAQ (reference sequence). CDR3 DNA: TGTGCCAGCAGCCGGAACTATGGCTACACCTTC. Its translation is CASSRNYGYTF.

The chain is built from TRBV29-1 and TRBJ2-4, with 9 bases matching TRBD2. This CDR3 spans 11 amino acids. Germline V CDR1 and CDR2: SQVTM, ANQGSEA. Losses at the gene ends were 7 bases for V and 6 bases for J; bases not matched to a gene: 1. CDR3 DNA sequence: TGCAGCGGACTAGCGGCAAACATTCAGTACTTC. It yields the protein CSGLAANIQYF.

This clone was seen only once. This sequence joins TRBV4-2 and TRBJ2-1; 12 bases match TRBD2. The ends lost 4 bases at V and 8 bases at J; junction bases unmatched: 6. The CDR3 is 15 amino acids. Germline V lookup: CDR1 LGHNA, CDR2 YNFKEQ. As DNA, the CDR3 is TGTGCCAGCAGCCGAACTAGCGGGAGGCAAGATGAGCAGTTCTTC. Amino acids: CASSRTSGRQDEQFF.

The V gene is TRBV11-3, the J gene TRBJ2-5; 7 bases are a match to TRBD2. CDR3 length: 15 residues. The junction had 6 bases not matched to a gene; V was cut back by 2 bases and J by 3 bases. Germline CDR1 reads SGHNT; CDR2 reads YENEEA. The CDR3 region has the DNA TGTGCCAGCAGCTTACGATTGGCGGGAGAAGAGACCCAGTACTTC. Its protein product is CASSLRLAGEETQYF.

This chain links TRBV27 with TRBJ1-5; perhaps TRBD1 as D (5 bases). The ends were cut back, 7 bases at V and 1 base at J, with 14 bases in the middle. The V gene's germline CDR1 is MNHEY and CDR2 SMNVEV (reference sequence). This CDR3 region has 15 residues. CDR3 DNA sequence: TGTGCCAGCATGCGGGACCTATGGAGCAATCAGCCCCAGCATTTT. Translation gives CASMRDLWSNQPQHF.

This chain joins TRBV5-1 and TRBJ1-5, with 7 bases matching TRBD1. This CDR3 is built from 15 residues. V dropped 1 base and J dropped 2; count of bases not matched to a gene: 3. Germline V gene sequence: CDR1 SGHRS, CDR2 YFSETQ. CDR3 protein: CASSLTGVGNQPQHF. In nucleotides, the CDR3 is TGCGCCAGCAGCTTGACAGGGGTAGGCAATCAGCCCCAGCATTTT.

This clone was counted a few times. The V and J genes are TRBV7-2 and TRBJ2-7; D is uncertain. Deletions cut 5 bases from V and 6 bases from J, with 11 bases between. This CDR3 is built from 12 residues. Germline V gene data show CDR1 as SGHTA and CDR2 as FQGNSA. The CDR3 DNA reads as TGTGCCAGCAGCGCCTTCATTAGCGAGCAGTACTTC. Encoded protein: CASSAFISEQYF.

J is TRBJ2-1 and V is TRBV4-2; tentatively, D is TRBD2 (6 bases). Germline loops: CDR1 LGHNA, CDR2 YNFKEQ. Trimming cost V 1 base and J 8 bases, with 12 bases left between them. The CDR3 loop spans 14 amino acids. CDR3 sequence (DNA): TGTGCCAGCAGCCAAGGTCGGGAGATTCATGAGCAGTTCTTC. This translates into CASSQGREIHEQFF.

The rearrangement links TRBV5-4 to TRBJ2-1; TRBD2 might be the D (7 bases). Per germline, CDR1 SGHNT and CDR2 YYREEE (reference sequence). Trimming left V 4 bases short and J 1 base short, with 15 bases between. This CDR3 region has 16 residues. This chain's CDR3 is CASSPGAGASYNEQFF. In nucleotides, the CDR3 is TGTGCCAGCAGCCCGGGGGCGGGAGCTTCCTACAATGAGCAGTTCTTC.

The V gene is TRBV19, the J gene TRBJ2-7; D perhaps matches TRBD1 (6 bases). The CDR3 is made up of 13 amino acids. Trimming removed 6 bases from V and 2 bases from J, with 11 bases in between. Germline V gene sequence: CDR1 LNHDA, CDR2 SQIVND (reference sequence). The CDR3 DNA reads as TGTGCCAGTAGCCAGGGGAACACCTACGAGCAGTACTTC. Translating it yields CASSQGNTYEQYF.

The chain employs TRBV19 and TRBJ2-1; possible D gene TRBD2, 6 bases. This CDR3 contains 12 residues. Germline CDR1 reads LNHDA; CDR2 reads SQIVND (reference sequence). Trimming shortened V by 5 bases and J by 9 bases, and 11 bases separated the two germline ends. In nucleotides, the CDR3 is TGTGCCAGTAGTGACGGGAGTGGTGAGCAGTTCTTC. Its protein product is CASSDGSGEQFF. Drawing the rest from reference TRBV19 and TRBJ2-1, the complete variable domain is DGGITQSPKYLFRKEGQNVTLSCEQNLNHDAMYWYRQDPGQGLRLIYYSQIVNDFQKGDIAEGYSVSREKKESFPLTVTSAQKNPTAFYLCASSDGSGEQFFGPGTRLTVL.

The rearrangement uses TRBV3-1 (or the pseudogene TRBV3-2) and TRBJ2-7; 8 nucleotides match TRBD2. Germline assignment: CDR1 LGHDT and CDR2 YNNKEL (reference sequence). Unmatched junction bases numbered 17, after V lost 6 bases and J lost 7 bases. This CDR3 comprises 16 residues. The CDR3 region is CASSPSLAGATREQYF. CDR3 DNA: TGTGCCAGCAGTCCCTCGCTAGCGGGTGCTACGCGGGAGCAGTACTTC.

V gene TRBV4-2 combines with J gene TRBJ2-2, with D possibly being TRBD2 (6 bases). This CDR3 region has 15 residues. The V gene lost 3 bases and the J gene lost 1 base, with 9 bases spanning the gap. Germline CDR1 and CDR2: LGHNA and YNFKEQ. The CDR3 loop is CASSQRRENTGELFF. DNA for the CDR3: TGTGCCAGCAGCCAGAGGCGGGAGAACACCGGGGAGCTGTTTTTT.

The chain links TRBV15 to TRBJ2-7; D ambiguous. V lost 6 bases and J 4 bases, leaving 10 bases between the germline ends. The V gene's germline CDR1 is LNHNV and CDR2 YYDKDF (reference sequence). The CDR3 consists of 12 residues. CDR3 sequence reads: CATSSGSYEQYF. CDR3 in DNA: TGTGCCACCAGTTCCGGGTCGTACGAGCAGTACTTC.

The chain employs TRBV7-8 and TRBJ1-5, with D hard to call. V dropped 3 bases and J dropped 1 base, with 4 bases sitting between them. CDR3 size: 13 residues. CDR1 SGHVS and CDR2 FQNEAQ come from the germline V gene. CDR3 protein: CASSLESNQPQHF. DNA for the CDR3: TGTGCCAGCAGCTTGGAGAGCAATCAGCCCCAGCATTTT.

V usage is TRBV21-1 and J usage is TRBJ2-5; the table's D gene call, TRBD1, was not cross checked with the DNA. TRBV21-1 is recorded as a pseudogene. CDR3 length equals 12 residues. As DNA, the CDR3 is TGTGCCAACTGGACAGCCCCAATGACCCAGTACTTC. Protein product: CANWTAPMTQYF.

V and J are TRBV21-1 and TRBJ1-3; the table's D call of TRBD1 was not tested on the DNA. TRBV21-1 is described as a pseudogene. The CDR3 contains 16 residues. CDR3 residues: CASSSEGQLSGNTIYF. The DNA of the CDR3 is TGTGCCAGCAGCAGCGAGGGACAGCTCTCTGGAAACACCATATATTTT.

The chain has TRBV11-2 and TRBJ2-1; D might be TRBD1 (6 bases). This CDR3 has 12 residues. The V gene's germline CDR1 is SGHAT and CDR2 FQNNGV. V lost 5 bases and J lost 11, with 13 bases in between. This chain's CDR3 is CASSPQDRKQFF. The CDR3, as DNA: TGTGCCAGCAGCCCACAGGACAGAAAGCAGTTCTTC.

V gene TRBV5-6 combines with J gene TRBJ1-6; TRBD1 aligns across 8 bases. CDR1 SGHDT and CDR2 YYEEEE come from the germline V gene. Trimming cost V 0 bases and J 7 bases; bases outside gene matches: 9. This CDR3 is built from 17 residues. The CDR3 loop is CASSLAFGQGANSPLHF. CDR3 DNA: TGTGCCAGCAGCTTGGCTTTCGGACAGGGCGCGAATTCACCCCTCCACTTT.

This chain links TRBV19 with TRBJ1-4; D is perhaps TRBD1 (5 bases). Between the trimmed V and J ends, which lost 4 bases and 7 bases, there was a span of 16 bases. Germline V lookup: CDR1 LNHDA, CDR2 SQIVND (reference sequence). CDR3 size: 15 residues. Written as DNA, the CDR3 is TGTGCCAGTAGTAATTTAGTCGGGGGGAGTGAAAAACTGTTTTTT. Amino acids: CASSNLVGGSEKLFF.

The gene calls are TRBV3-1 (or the pseudogene TRBV3-2) and TRBJ2-6, with 9 bases that match TRBD1. V lost 1 base and J lost 1; bases outside the gene matches: 8. This CDR3 is 19 amino acids long. Germline values: CDR1 LGHDT, CDR2 YNNKEL (reference sequence). The DNA for the CDR3 is TGTGCCAGCAGCCAAGGGTCACAGGGGGCGCGATCTGGGGCCAACGTCCTGACTTTC. Encoded protein: CASSQGSQGARSGANVLTF.

The chain combines TRBV9 with TRBJ2-6; the D is unclear. The CDR3 consists of 17 residues. Trimming removed 0 bases at V and 0 bases at J, with 10 bases between. Per the germline V gene, CDR1 is SGDLS and CDR2 is YYNGEE. CDR3 region: CASSVDVAHSGANVLTF. The CDR3 region has the DNA TGTGCCAGCAGCGTAGATGTAGCCCACTCTGGGGCCAACGTCCTGACTTTC.

The chain recombines TRBV4-1 with TRBJ2-1, with a weak D call TRBD2 (6 bases). V was trimmed by 1 base and J by 10 bases, leaving 17 bases between them. This CDR3 is 15 amino acids long. Germline loops: CDR1 MGHRA, CDR2 YSYEKL. The CDR3 coding sequence is TGCGCCAGCAGCCAAGGTACCGGGACTCCCTCGGAGCAGTTCTTC. It codes for CASSQGTGTPSEQFF.

The gene calls are TRBV19 and TRBJ2-2; 8 nucleotides align to TRBD2. The ends lost 7 bases at V and 5 bases at J; junction bases unmatched: 9. CDR1 and CDR2 (germline): LNHDA, SQIVND (reference sequence). There are 15 residues in the CDR3. CDR3 sequence reads: CASTKLAVGTGELFF. CDR3 coding DNA: TGTGCCAGTACCAAACTAGCGGTAGGGACCGGGGAGCTGTTTTTT.

V is TRBV12-2 and J is TRBJ2-2; TRBD2 is the table's D call and was not checked against the DNA. TRBV12-2 corresponds to a pseudogene. This CDR3 is built from 15 residues. For the CDR3, the DNA is TGTGCAAGTCGCTTGTCTGGAGGGCCTACCGGGGAGCTGTTTTTT. This translates into CASRLSGGPTGELFF.

The chain employs TRBV10-3 and TRBJ2-1; D may be TRBD2 (6 bases). With 6 bases removed from V and 0 bases from J, the gap between germline ends came to 15 bases. The CDR3 is 16 residues long. Germline CDR1 is ENHRY and CDR2 is SYGVKD. CDR3 loop: CAISLLAPSSYNEQFF. Written as DNA, the CDR3 is TGTGCCATCAGCCTTCTAGCGCCAAGCTCCTACAATGAGCAGTTCTTC.